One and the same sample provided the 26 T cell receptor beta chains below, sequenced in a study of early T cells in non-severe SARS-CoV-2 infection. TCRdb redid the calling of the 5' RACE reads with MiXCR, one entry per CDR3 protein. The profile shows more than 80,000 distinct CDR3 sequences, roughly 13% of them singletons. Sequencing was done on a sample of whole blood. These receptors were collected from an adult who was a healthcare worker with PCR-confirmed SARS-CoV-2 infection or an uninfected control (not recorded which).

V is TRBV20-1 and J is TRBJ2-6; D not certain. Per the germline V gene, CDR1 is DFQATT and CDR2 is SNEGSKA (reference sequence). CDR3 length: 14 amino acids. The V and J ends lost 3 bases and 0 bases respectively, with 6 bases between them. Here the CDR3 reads CSASPGSGANVLTF. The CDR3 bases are TGCAGTGCTAGTCCCGGCTCTGGGGCCAACGTCCTGACTTTC.

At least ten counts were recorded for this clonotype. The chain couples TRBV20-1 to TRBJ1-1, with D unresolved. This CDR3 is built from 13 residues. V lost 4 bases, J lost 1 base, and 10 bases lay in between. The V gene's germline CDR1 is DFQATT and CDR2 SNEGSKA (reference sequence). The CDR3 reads CSAIGWRNTEAFF. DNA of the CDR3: TGCAGTGCTATTGGTTGGCGGAACACTGAAGCTTTCTTT.

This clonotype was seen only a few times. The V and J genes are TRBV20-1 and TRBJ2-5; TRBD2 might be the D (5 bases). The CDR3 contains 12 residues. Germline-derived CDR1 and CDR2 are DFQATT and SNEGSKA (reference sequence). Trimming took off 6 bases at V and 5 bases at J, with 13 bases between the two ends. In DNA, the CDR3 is TGCAGTGCCAAACGGGGTGGGGAGACCCAGTACTTC. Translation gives CSAKRGGETQYF.

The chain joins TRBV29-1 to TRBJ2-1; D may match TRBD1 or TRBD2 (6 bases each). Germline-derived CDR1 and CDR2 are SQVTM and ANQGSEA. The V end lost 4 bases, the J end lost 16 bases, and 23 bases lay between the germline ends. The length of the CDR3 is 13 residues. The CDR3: CSVVPQERGVGFF. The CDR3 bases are TGCAGCGTTGTCCCTCAGGAGAGGGGGGTAGGATTCTTC.

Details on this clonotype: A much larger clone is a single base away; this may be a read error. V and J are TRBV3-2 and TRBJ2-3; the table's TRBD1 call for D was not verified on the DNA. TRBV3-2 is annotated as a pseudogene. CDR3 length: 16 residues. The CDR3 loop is CASSQDADRDWDMQYF. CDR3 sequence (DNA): TGTGCCAGCAGCCAAGACGCGGACAGGGATTGGGATATGCAGTATTTT.

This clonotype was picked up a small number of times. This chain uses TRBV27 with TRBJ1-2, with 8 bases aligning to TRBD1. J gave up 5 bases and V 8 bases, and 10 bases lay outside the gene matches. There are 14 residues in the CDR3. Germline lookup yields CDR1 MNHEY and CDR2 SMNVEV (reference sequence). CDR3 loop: CASRTGGARYGYTF. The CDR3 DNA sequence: TGTGCCAGCCGAACAGGGGGAGCGCGGTATGGCTACACCTTC.

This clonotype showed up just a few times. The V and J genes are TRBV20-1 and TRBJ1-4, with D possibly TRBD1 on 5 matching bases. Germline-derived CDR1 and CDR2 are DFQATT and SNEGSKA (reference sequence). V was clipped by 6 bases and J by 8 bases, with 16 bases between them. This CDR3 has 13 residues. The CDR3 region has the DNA TGCAGTGCGTTGGACCGGCGGGGGGAAAAACTGTTTTTT. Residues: CSALDRRGEKLFF.

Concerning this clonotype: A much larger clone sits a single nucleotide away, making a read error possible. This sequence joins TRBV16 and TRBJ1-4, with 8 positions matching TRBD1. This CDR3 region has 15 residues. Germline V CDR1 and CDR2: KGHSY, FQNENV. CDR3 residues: CVSSPRTGNNEKLFF. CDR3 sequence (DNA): TGTGTCAGCAGCCCGCGGACAGGGAACAATGAAAAACTGTTTTTT.

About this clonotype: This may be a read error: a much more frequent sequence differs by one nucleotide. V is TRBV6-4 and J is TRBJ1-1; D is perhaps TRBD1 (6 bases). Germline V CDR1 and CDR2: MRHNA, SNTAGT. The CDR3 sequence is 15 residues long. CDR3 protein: CVSSPQGGGNTEAFF. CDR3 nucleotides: TGTGTCAGCAGTCCACAGGGTGGGGGAAACACTGAAGCTTTCTTT.

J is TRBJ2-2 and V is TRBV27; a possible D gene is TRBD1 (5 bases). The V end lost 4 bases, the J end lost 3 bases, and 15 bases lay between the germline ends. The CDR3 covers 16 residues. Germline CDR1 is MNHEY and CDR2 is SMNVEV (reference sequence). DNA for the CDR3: TGTGCCAGCAGTTCAACAGGTTTTCGATACACCGGGGAGCTGTTTTTT. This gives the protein CASSSTGFRYTGELFF.

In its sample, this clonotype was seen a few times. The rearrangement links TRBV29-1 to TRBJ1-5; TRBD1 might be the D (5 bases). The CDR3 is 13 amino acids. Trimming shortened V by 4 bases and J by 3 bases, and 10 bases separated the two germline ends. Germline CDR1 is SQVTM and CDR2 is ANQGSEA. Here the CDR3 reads CSVASGSNQPQHF. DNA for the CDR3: TGCAGCGTTGCGTCAGGGTCCAATCAGCCCCAGCATTTT.

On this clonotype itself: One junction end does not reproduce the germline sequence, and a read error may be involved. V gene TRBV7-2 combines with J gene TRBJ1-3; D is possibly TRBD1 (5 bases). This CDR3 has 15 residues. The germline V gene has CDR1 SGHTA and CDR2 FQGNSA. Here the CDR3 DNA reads TGTGCCAGCGGCTTAGCGGGGGGGATGCCAAACACCATATATTTT. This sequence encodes CASGLAGGMPNTIYF. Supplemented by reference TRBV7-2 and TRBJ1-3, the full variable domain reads GAGVSQSPSNKVTEKGKDVELRCDPISGHTALYWYRQSLGQGLEFLIYFQGNSAPDKSGLPSDRFSAERTGGSVSTLTIQRTQQEDSAVYLCASGLAGGMPNTIYFGEGSWLTVV.

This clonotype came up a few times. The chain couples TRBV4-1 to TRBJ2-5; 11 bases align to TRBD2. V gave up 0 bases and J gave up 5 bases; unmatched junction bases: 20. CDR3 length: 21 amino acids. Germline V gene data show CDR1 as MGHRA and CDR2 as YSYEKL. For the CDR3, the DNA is TGCGCCAGCAGCCAAGAGCCCCCTCGGGAGGTAGCGGGGGGGCATCATGAGACCCAGTACTTC. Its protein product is CASSQEPPREVAGGHHETQYF.

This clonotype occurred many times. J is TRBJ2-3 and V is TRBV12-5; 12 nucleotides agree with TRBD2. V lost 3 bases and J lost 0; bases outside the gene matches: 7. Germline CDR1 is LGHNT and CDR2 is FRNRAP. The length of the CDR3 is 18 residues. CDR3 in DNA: TGTGCTAGTGGTTTATCCGGAGGGACTAGCGGGAGCACAGATACGCAGTATTTT. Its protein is CASGLSGGTSGSTDTQYF. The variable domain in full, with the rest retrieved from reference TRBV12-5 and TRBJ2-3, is DARVTQTPRHKVTEMGQEVTMRCQPILGHNTVFWYRQTMMQGLELLAYFRNRAPLDDSGMPKDRFSAEMPDATLATLKIQPSEPRDSAVYFCASGLSGGTSGSTDTQYFGPGTRLTVL.

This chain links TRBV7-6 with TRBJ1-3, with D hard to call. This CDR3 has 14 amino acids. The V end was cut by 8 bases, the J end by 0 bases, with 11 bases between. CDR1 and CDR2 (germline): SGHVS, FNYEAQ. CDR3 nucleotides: TGTGCCAGCTCACCGACCGACTCTGGAAACACCATATATTTT. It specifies CASSPTDSGNTIYF.

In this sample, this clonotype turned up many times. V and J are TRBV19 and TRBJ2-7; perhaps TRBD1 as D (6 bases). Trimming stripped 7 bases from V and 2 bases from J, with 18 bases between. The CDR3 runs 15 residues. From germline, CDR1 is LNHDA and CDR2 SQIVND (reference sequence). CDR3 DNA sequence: TGTGCCAGTACTCCCGGGAAGGGGGTTCCCTACGAGCAGTACTTC. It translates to CASTPGKGVPYEQYF.

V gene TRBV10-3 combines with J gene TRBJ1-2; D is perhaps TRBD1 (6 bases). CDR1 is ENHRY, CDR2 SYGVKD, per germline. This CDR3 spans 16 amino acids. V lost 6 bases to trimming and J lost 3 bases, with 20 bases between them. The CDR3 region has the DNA TGTGCCATCAGCGAAGGGCCCCAGGGGCCCCACTATGGCTACACCTTC. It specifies CAISEGPQGPHYGYTF.

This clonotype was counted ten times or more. The chain's CDR3 is CASSLVRGADTEAFF. The CDR3 coding sequence is TGCGCCAGCAGCTTGGTGCGGGGGGCGGACACTGAAGCTTTCTTT. The chain joins TRBV5-1 to TRBJ1-1; possibly TRBD1 for D (6 bases). The germline V gene has CDR1 SGHRS and CDR2 YFSETQ. CDR3 length equals 15 residues. With 0 bases removed from V and 3 bases from J, the gap between germline ends came to 12 bases.

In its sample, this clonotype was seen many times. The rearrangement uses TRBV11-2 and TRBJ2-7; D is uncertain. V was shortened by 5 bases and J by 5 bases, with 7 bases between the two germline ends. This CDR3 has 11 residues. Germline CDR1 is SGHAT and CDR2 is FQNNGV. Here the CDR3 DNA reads TGTGCCAGCAGCCAGGACCACGAGCAGTACTTC. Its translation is CASSQDHEQYF. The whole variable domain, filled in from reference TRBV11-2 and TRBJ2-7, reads EAGVAQSPRYKIIEKRQSVAFWCNPISGHATLYWYQQILGQGPKLLIQFQNNGVVDDSQLPKDRFSAERLKGVDSTLKIQPAKLEDSAVYLCASSQDHEQYFGPGTRLTVT.

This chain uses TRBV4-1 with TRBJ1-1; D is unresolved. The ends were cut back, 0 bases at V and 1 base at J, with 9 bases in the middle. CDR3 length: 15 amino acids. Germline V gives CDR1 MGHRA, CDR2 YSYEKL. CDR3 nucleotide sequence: TGCGCCAGCAGCCAAGATGGTAGAGGGAACACTGAAGCTTTCTTT. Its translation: CASSQDGRGNTEAFF.

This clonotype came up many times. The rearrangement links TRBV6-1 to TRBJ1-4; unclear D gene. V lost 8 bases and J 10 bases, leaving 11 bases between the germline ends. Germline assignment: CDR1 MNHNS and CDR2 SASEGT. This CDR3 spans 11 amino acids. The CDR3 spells CASSGAPKLFF. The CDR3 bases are TGTGCCAGCTCCGGCGCCCCAAAACTGTTTTTT.

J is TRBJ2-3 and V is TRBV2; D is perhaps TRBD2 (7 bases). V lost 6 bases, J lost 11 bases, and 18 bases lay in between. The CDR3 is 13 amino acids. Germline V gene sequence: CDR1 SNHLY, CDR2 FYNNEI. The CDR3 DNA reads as TGTGCCAGCAGCCCGAGAGAGGGGGGGGTGCAGTATTTT. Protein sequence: CASSPREGGVQYF.

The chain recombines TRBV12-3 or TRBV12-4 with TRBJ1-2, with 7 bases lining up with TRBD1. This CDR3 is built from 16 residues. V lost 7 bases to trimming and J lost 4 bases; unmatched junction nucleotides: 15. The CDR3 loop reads CASTERTGLTSYGYTF. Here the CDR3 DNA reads TGTGCCAGCACCGAACGGACAGGCCTAACATCCTATGGCTACACCTTC.

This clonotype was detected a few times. CDR3 region: CASSPTSQETQYF. DNA of the CDR3: TGCGCCAGCAGCCCGACATCTCAAGAGACCCAGTACTTC. The V gene is TRBV10-2, the J gene TRBJ2-5, with no clear D. This CDR3 is built from 13 residues. Germline CDR1 WSHSY, CDR2 SAAADI. V lost 6 bases to trimming and J lost 2 bases, with 10 bases between them.

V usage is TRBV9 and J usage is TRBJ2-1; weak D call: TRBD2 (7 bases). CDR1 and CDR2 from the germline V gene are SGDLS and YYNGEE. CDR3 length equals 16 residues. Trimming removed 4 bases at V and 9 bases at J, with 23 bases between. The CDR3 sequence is CASSSVWGGLFSEQFF. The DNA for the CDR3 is TGTGCCAGCAGCTCCGTGTGGGGGGGCCTTTTTAGTGAGCAGTTCTTC. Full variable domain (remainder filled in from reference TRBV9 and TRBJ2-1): DSGVTQTPKHLITATGQRVTLRCSPRSGDLSVYWYQQSLDQGLQFLIQYYNGEERAKGNILERFSAQQFPDLHSELNLSSLELGDSALYFCASSSVWGGLFSEQFFGPGTRLTVL.

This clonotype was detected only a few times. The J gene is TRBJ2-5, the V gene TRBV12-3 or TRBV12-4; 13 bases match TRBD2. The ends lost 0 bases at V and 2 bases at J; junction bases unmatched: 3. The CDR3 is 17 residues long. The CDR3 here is CASSLALLAGGQETQYF. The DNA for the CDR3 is TGTGCCAGCAGTTTAGCCCTACTAGCGGGGGGGCAAGAGACCCAGTACTTC.